The entry below describes one T cell receptor beta chain. Germline V gives CDR1 SGHNT, CDR2 YYREEE (reference sequence). Trimming took 0 bases from V and 2 from J, leaving 10 bases between them. The CDR3 is 15 amino acids. The sample comes from a study of control samples from healthy donors and cancer patients. Only in-frame clones appear in the TCRdb table, and some are missing; sequencing was by immunoSEQ multiplex PCR. This repertoire includes approximately 190,000 clones. Sequences were obtained from blood. V is TRBV5-4 and J is TRBJ2-3, with D perhaps assigned TRBD1 or TRBD2 (6 bases each). This TCR was recovered from a woman in her twenties or thirties in good health. As DNA, the CDR3 is TGTGCCAGCAGCTTGGCGGGGGCCCCCACAGATACGCAGTATTTT. Translating it yields CASSLAGAPTDTQYF.